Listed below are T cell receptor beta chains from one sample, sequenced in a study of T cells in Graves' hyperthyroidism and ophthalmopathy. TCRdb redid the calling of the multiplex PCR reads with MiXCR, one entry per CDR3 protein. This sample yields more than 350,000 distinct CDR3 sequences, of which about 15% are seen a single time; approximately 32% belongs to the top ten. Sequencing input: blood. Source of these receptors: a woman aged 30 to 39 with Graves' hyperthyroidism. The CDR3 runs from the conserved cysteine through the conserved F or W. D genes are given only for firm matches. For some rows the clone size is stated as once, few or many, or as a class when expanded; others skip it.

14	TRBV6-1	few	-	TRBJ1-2	CASQRFGWADGYTF	TGTGCCAGTCAAAGATTTGGGTGGGCAGATGGCTACACCTTC
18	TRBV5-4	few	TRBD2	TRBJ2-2	CASSTGLAGGLNTGELFF	TGTGCCAGCAGCACGGGACTAGCGGGAGGGTTGAACACCGGGGAGCTGTTTTTT
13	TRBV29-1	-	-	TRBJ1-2	CSVEDSTAGGYTF	TGCAGCGTTGAAGATTCTACGGCCGGTGGCTACACCTTC
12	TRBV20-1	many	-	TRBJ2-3	CSASPDKDTQYF	TGCAGTGCTAGCCCCGATAAAGATACGCAGTATTTT
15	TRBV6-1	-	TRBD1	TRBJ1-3	CASRTGQGSGNTIYF	TGTGCCAGCAGGACTGGACAGGGATCTGGAAACACCATATATTTT
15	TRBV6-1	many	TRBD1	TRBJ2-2	CASSDGQGATGELFF	TGTGCCAGCAGTGACGGACAGGGGGCCACCGGGGAGCTGTTTTTT
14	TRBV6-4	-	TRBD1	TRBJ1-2	CASSATGTGFGYTF	TGTGCCAGCAGCGCTACCGGGACAGGGTTTGGCTACACCTTC
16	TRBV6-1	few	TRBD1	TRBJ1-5	CASRDYQGEGNQPQHF	TGTGCCAGCAGGGACTACCAGGGGGAAGGCAATCAGCCCCAGCATTTT
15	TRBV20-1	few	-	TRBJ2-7	CSATPPQSPFDEQYF	TGCAGTGCTACCCCGCCTCAAAGCCCATTTGACGAGCAGTACTTC
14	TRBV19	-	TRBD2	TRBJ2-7	CASSTIAGSYEQYF	TGTGCCAGTAGTACGATAGCGGGCTCCTACGAGCAGTACTTC
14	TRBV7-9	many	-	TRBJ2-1	CASSFPPSSNEQFF	TGTGCCAGCAGCTTTCCCCCCTCCTCGAATGAGCAGTTCTTC
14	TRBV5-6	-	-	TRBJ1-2	CASNAGLTLYGYTF	TGTGCCAGCAACGCGGGACTGACCCTATATGGCTACACCTTC
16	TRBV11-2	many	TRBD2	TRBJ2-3	CASSQGLAPSTDTQYF	TGTGCCAGCAGCCAGGGACTAGCGCCCAGCACAGATACGCAGTATTTT
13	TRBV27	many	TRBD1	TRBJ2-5	CASRTGSQETQYF	TGTGCCAGCAGGACAGGGTCCCAAGAGACCCAGTACTTC
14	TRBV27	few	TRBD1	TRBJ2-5	CASSLLDRGETQYF	TGTGCCAGCAGTTTATTGGACAGGGGGGAGACCCAGTACTTC
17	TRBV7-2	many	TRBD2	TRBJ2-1	CASSLRRGLAGYNEQFF	TGTGCCAGCAGCTTACGAAGGGGACTAGCGGGATACAATGAGCAGTTCTTC
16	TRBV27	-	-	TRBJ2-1	CASSLPRTSSYNEQFF	TGTGCCAGCAGTTTACCCCGGACAAGCTCCTACAATGAGCAGTTCTTC
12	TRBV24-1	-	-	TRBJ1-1	CATSDFSGRAFF	TGTGCCACCAGTGATTTTTCGGGGCGGGCTTTCTTT
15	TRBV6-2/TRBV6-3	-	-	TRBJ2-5	CASSPLGIGRETQYF	TGTGCCAGCAGTCCCCTTGGTATAGGGAGGGAGACCCAGTACTTC
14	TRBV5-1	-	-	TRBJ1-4	CASSLRTVNEKLFF	TGCGCCAGCAGCTTGCGGACGGTGAATGAAAAACTGTTTTTT
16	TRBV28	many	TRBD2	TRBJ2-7	CASPNSSGGFQNEQYF	TGTGCCAGCCCCAACTCTAGCGGGGGTTTTCAAAACGAGCAGTACTTC
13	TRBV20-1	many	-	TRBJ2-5	CSARVRAGETQYF	TGCAGTGCTAGGGTCAGGGCCGGAGAGACCCAGTACTTC
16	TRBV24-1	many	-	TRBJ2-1	CATSASGVTGRNEQFF	TGTGCCACCAGTGCCTCAGGAGTTACGGGTAGGAATGAGCAGTTCTTC
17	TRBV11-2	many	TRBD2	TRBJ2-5	CASSPGAGLAAGETQYF	TGTGCCAGCAGTCCCGGCGCGGGACTAGCGGCGGGGGAGACCCAGTACTTC
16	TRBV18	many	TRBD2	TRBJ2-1	CASSQTSGTGTSEQFF	TGTGCCAGCTCACAAACATCCGGGACGGGGACTAGTGAGCAGTTCTTC
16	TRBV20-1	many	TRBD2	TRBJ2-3	CSAHPRSGSATDTQYF	TGCAGTGCACACCCCCGAAGCGGGAGCGCCACAGATACGCAGTATTTT
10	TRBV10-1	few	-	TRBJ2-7	CAITYYEQYF	TGCGCCATCACCTACTACGAGCAGTACTTC
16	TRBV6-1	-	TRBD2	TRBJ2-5	CAHTRGTSGTSGAQYF	TGTGCCCACACTAGGGGCACTAGCGGGACCTCAGGGGCCCAGTACTTC
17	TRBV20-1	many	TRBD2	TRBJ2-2	CSAREPGLAINTGELFF	TGCAGTGCTAGAGAGCCGGGACTAGCAATAAACACCGGGGAGCTGTTTTTT
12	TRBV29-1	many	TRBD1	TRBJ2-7	CSVGTGTYEQYF	TGCAGCGTGGGGACAGGGACCTACGAGCAGTACTTC
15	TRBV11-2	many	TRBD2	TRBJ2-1	CASSLRAGGPNEQFF	TGTGCCAGCAGCTTAAGGGCGGGAGGGCCCAATGAGCAGTTCTTC
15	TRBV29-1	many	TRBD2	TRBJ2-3	CSVEWGLAGADTQYF	TGCAGCGTTGAATGGGGACTAGCGGGCGCAGATACGCAGTATTTT
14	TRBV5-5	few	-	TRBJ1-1	CASSSRASNTEAFF	TGTGCCAGCAGCTCGAGAGCTTCGAACACTGAAGCTTTCTTT
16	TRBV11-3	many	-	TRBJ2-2	CASSSRRQGFTGELFF	TGTGCCAGCAGCTCAAGAAGGCAGGGCTTCACCGGGGAGCTGTTTTTT
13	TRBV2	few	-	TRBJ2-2	CASGGTLTGELFF	TGTGCCAGCGGGGGCACACTAACCGGGGAGCTGTTTTTT
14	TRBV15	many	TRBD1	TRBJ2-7	CATSQDRGYYEQYF	TGTGCCACCAGCCAGGACAGGGGTTACTACGAGCAGTACTTC
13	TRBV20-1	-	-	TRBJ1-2	CSAPSGGLKGYTF	TGCAGTGCCCCGTCGGGAGGGCTAAAAGGCTACACCTTC
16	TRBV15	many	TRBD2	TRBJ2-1	CATSRTGTSGDNEQFF	TGTGCCACCAGCAGGACCGGGACTAGCGGAGACAATGAGCAGTTCTTC
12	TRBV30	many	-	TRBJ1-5	CAWSGNNQPQHF	TGTGCCTGGAGCGGGAACAATCAGCCCCAGCATTTT
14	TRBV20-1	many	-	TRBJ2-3	CSAERVPSTDTQYF	TGCAGTGCGGAGCGGGTACCTAGCACAGATACGCAGTATTTT
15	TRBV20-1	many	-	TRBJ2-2	CSARDGARDTGELFF	TGCAGTGCTAGAGATGGCGCTAGGGACACCGGGGAGCTGTTTTTT
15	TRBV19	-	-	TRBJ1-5	CASSKEAYSNQPQHF	TGTGCCAGTAGTAAGGAGGCTTATAGCAATCAGCCCCAGCATTTT
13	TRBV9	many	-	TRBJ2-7	CASSTPGLHEQYF	TGTGCCAGCAGTACCCCGGGGTTGCACGAGCAGTACTTC
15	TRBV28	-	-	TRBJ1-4	CASSKKGFTNEKLFF	TGTGCCAGCAGTAAAAAGGGGTTTACTAATGAAAAACTGTTTTTT
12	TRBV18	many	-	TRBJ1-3	CASSPPGNTIYF	TGTGCCAGCTCACCACCCGGAAACACCATATATTTT
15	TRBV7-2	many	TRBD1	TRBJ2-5	CASSHQPDRVETQYF	TGTGCCAGCAGCCACCAACCAGACAGGGTAGAGACCCAGTACTTC
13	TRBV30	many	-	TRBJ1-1	CAWTWDIGTEAFF	TGTGCCTGGACTTGGGATATCGGCACTGAAGCTTTCTTT
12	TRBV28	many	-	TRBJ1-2	CASSLPHYGYTF	TGTGCCAGCAGTTTACCACATTATGGCTACACCTTC
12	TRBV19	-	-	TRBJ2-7	CASSIESGEQYF	TGTGCCAGTAGTATAGAGAGTGGCGAGCAGTACTTC
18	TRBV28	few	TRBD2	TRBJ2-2	CASSLKAGGLEDTGELFF	TGTGCCAGCAGTTTAAAGGCGGGAGGCCTCGAGGACACCGGGGAGCTGTTTTTT
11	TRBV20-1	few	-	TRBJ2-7	CSIRTGTEQYF	TGCAGTATTCGGACGGGGACCGAGCAGTACTTC
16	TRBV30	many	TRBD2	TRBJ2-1	CAWSVGLAVRGNEQFF	TGTGCCTGGAGTGTGGGACTAGCGGTTAGGGGCAATGAGCAGTTCTTC